Following are 30 T cell receptor beta chains from one sample sequenced in a study of blood T cell repertoires in COVID-19. Assay: immunoSEQ multiplex PCR; the TCRdb copy retains only in-frame clones and omits some. The sample shows some 220,000 clones, 60% to 85% of them seen only once. Sequenced input: peripheral blood. The receptors were sampled from a woman in her 70s with acute or convalescent COVID-19.

There are a few counts of this clone. This chain uses TRBV27 with TRBJ2-3; TRBD2 matches 13 bases. V lost 7 bases and J lost 3; bases outside the gene matches: 16. The germline V gene encodes CDR1 MNHEY and CDR2 SMNVEV (reference sequence). The CDR3 is 19 residues long. The CDR3 sequence: CASIKSTSGGRRATDTQYF. The DNA for the CDR3 is TGTGCCAGCATCAAATCGACTAGCGGGGGGAGAAGGGCGACAGATACGCAGTATTTT.

CDR3 in amino acids: CASTNDRQDTDTQYF. The DNA for the CDR3 is TGTGCCAGCACCAACGACAGACAAGACACAGATACGCAGTATTTT. V is TRBV5-6 and J is TRBJ2-3, with D possibly matching TRBD1 (5 bases). The CDR3 runs to 15 residues. Germline V gene data show CDR1 as SGHDT and CDR2 as YYEEEE. V was cut by 6 bases and J by 2 bases, with 16 bases left in between.

This chain uses TRBV30 with TRBJ2-3, with a tentative D call TRBD2 (6 bases). This CDR3 has 16 residues. V lost 3 bases and J lost 5, with 21 bases in between. The V gene's germline CDR1 is GTSNPN and CDR2 SVGIG (reference sequence). CDR3 nucleotide sequence: TGTGCCTGGAGAAGGTTGGGCGGGACGGCGGGAGATACGCAGTATTTT. It specifies CAWRRLGGTAGDTQYF.

The chain links TRBV5-1 to TRBJ2-3, with a possible D match to TRBD2 (6 bases). Germline V gives CDR1 SGHRS, CDR2 YFSETQ. The CDR3 sequence is 16 residues long. Trimming stripped 0 bases from V and 0 bases from J, with 11 bases between. The CDR3: CASSLEPSGSTDTQYF. The CDR3 nucleotides read TGCGCCAGCAGCTTGGAGCCAAGCGGGAGCACAGATACGCAGTATTTT.

The sample holds one count of this clone. This chain's CDR3 is CASSEDRYLSGYTF. CDR3 nucleotide sequence: TGTGCCAGCAGTGAAGACAGGTACCTCAGTGGCTACACCTTC. The chain joins TRBV6-1 to TRBJ1-2, with D maybe TRBD1 (5 bases). The V and J ends lost 1 base and 7 bases respectively, with 13 bases between them. Germline V gene lookup returns CDR1 MNHNS and CDR2 SASEGT. There are 14 residues in the CDR3.

This chain uses TRBV10-1 with TRBJ2-2; TRBD2 matches at 11 bases. The germline gives CDR1 WNHNN, CDR2 SYGVQD (reference sequence). The CDR3 loop spans 13 amino acids. The ends lost 8 bases at V and 6 bases at J; junction bases unmatched: 2. CDR3 bases: TGCGCCAGCGGGACTAGCGGCTCCGGGGAGCTGTTTTTT. Encoded protein: CASGTSGSGELFF.

This clone came up once. The chain uses TRBV5-6 and TRBJ2-6, with 9 positions matching TRBD1. V lost 4 bases and J lost 0; bases outside the gene matches: 11. Germline V CDR1 and CDR2: SGHDT, YYEEEE. The CDR3 runs to 19 residues. This chain's CDR3 is CASSQDPGQGSSGANVLTF. As DNA, the CDR3 is TGTGCCAGCAGCCAAGACCCGGGACAGGGCAGCTCTGGGGCCAACGTCCTGACTTTC.

This clone was counted once. The junction does not match germline at one end; this may be a read error. The CDR3 spells CASSAQLEGLAGGVSF. CDR3 nucleotide sequence: TGTGCCAGCAGCGCCCAACTCGAGGGACTAGCGGGGGGCGTAAGCTTC. The J gene is TRBJ2-7, the V gene TRBV9; 15 bases align to TRBD2. Per germline, CDR1 SGDLS and CDR2 YYNGEE. The CDR3 runs to 16 residues. Complete variable domain (other parts from reference TRBV9 and TRBJ2-7): DSGVTQTPKHLITATGQRVTLRCSPRSGDLSVYWYQQSLDQGLQFLIQYYNGEERAKGNILERFSAQQFPDLHSELNLSSLELGDSALYFCASSAQLEGLAGGVSFGPGTRLTVT.

The CDR3 DNA sequence: TGTGCCAGCAGCGAGGGCATTGAGGGAGTCGGGAACACTGAAGCTTTCTTT. Translation gives CASSEGIEGVGNTEAFF. The V call is TRBV9, the J call TRBJ1-1; D uncertain. Looked up from germline, CDR1 is SGDLS and CDR2 is YYNGEE. Between the trimmed V and J ends, which lost 3 bases and 1 base, there was a span of 19 bases. The CDR3 is made up of 17 amino acids.

The chain uses TRBV7-6 and TRBJ2-6, with 8 positions matching TRBD2. CDR1 is SGHVS, CDR2 FNYEAQ, per germline. V lost 1 base and J lost 0; bases outside the gene matches: 5. The CDR3 length is 18 residues. DNA of the CDR3: TGTGCCAGCAGCTTAGATGCGGGGGGTAACTCTGGGGCCAACGTCCTGACTTTC. As protein: CASSLDAGGNSGANVLTF.

The chain has TRBV7-2 and TRBJ2-3; 9 positions agree with TRBD2. CDR1 and CDR2 from the germline V gene are SGHTA and FQGNSA. The CDR3 totals 15 residues. Trimming at V came to 1 base and at J to 2 bases, leaving 1 base not matched to a gene. In DNA, the CDR3 is TGTGCCAGCAGCTTAGGGACTAGCGTCACAGATACGCAGTATTTT. Translation gives CASSLGTSVTDTQYF.

This rearrangement joins TRBV10-3 to TRBJ2-3, with TRBD1 matching 7 bases. This CDR3 comprises 14 residues. CDR1 and CDR2 from the germline V gene are ENHRY and SYGVKD. The junction had 7 bases not matched to a gene; V was cut back by 6 bases and J by 4 bases. CDR3 loop: CAIRTGSFADTQYF. In DNA form, the CDR3 reads TGTGCCATCAGGACAGGGTCGTTTGCAGATACGCAGTATTTT.

The rearrangement joins TRBV21-1 to TRBJ2-5; the D segment call TRBD1 is taken from the table without a DNA check. TRBV21-1 is a documented pseudogene. The CDR3 consists of 10 residues. The CDR3: CRGQGRTQYF. The CDR3 DNA sequence: TGCCGAGGACAGGGGAGGACCCAGTACTTC.

The chain uses TRBV9 and TRBJ2-3; 8 bases align to TRBD2. The germline V gene encodes CDR1 SGDLS and CDR2 YYNGEE. J was trimmed by 5 bases and V by 1 base; bases with no gene match: 6. The CDR3 loop spans 15 amino acids. The CDR3 coding sequence is TGTGCCAGCAGCGTATTAGCGGGGTCGGTAGATACGCAGTATTTT. Protein sequence: CASSVLAGSVDTQYF.

This clone was counted ten times or more. This rearrangement joins TRBV2 to TRBJ2-3, with TRBD1 as a possible D gene (6 bases). This CDR3 contains 15 residues. V lost 4 bases, J lost 4 bases, and 15 bases lay in between. The germline V gene encodes CDR1 SNHLY and CDR2 FYNNEI. This CDR3 reads CASSVQGTGPDTQYF. In nucleotides, the CDR3 is TGTGCCAGCAGTGTTCAGGGAACAGGGCCAGATACGCAGTATTTT.

In its sample, this clone was seen a few times. This rearrangement joins TRBV30 to TRBJ2-5; 9 nucleotides line up with TRBD2. With V trimmed by 3 bases and J by 4 bases, 6 bases remained unmatched. The germline V gene encodes CDR1 GTSNPN and CDR2 SVGIG (reference sequence). There are 14 residues in the CDR3. The CDR3 region has the DNA TGTGCCTGGAGAGCGGGGGGTATTGGAGAGACCCAGTACTTC. Translating it yields CAWRAGGIGETQYF.

The CDR3 nucleotides are TGTGCCACCAGCGGGACAGACGGGGGCACAGATACGCAGTATTTT. It specifies CATSGTDGGTDTQYF. The chain links TRBV24-1 to TRBJ2-3, with TRBD1 matching over 7 bases. This CDR3 is built from 15 residues. V lost 7 bases to trimming and J lost 1 base; unmatched junction nucleotides: 7. CDR1 is KGHDR and CDR2 is SFDVKD in the germline V gene.

The chain is built from TRBV30 and TRBJ1-5; 8 bases line up with TRBD1. CDR3 length: 14 residues. J was trimmed by 3 bases and V by 4 bases; bases with no gene match: 5. CDR1 and CDR2 (germline): GTSNPN, SVGIG (reference sequence). In nucleotides, the CDR3 is TGTGCCTGGACGCAGGGGGCTCTCAATCAGCCCCAGCATTTT. Its translation is CAWTQGALNQPQHF.

In DNA, the CDR3 is TGTGCCAGCAGTAACACCCACCAAGAGACCCAGTACTTC. The encoded protein is CASSNTHQETQYF. The V gene is TRBV6-5, the J gene TRBJ2-5; D is unresolved. V gave up 5 bases and J gave up 0 bases, with 7 bases separating them. Germline V CDR1 and CDR2: MNHEY, SVGAGI. The length of the CDR3 is 13 residues.

The chain uses TRBV12-3 or TRBV12-4 and TRBJ1-2; D unclear. This CDR3 comprises 13 residues. Deletions cut 8 bases from V and 4 bases from J, with 14 bases between. The CDR3 DNA is TGTGCCAGCTGTCCCGAACCAGTCTATGGCTACACCTTC. Encoded protein: CASCPEPVYGYTF.

The chain combines TRBV24-1 with TRBJ2-3, with 14 positions matching TRBD2. V lost 4 bases and J lost 5; bases outside the gene matches: 7. Germline loops: CDR1 KGHDR, CDR2 SFDVKD. This CDR3 is 17 amino acids long. DNA for the CDR3: TGTGCCACCAGTGACCGGACTAGCGGGGGGACCAGAGATACGCAGTATTTT. This gives the protein CATSDRTSGGTRDTQYF.

This chain joins TRBV6-1 and TRBJ2-1, with a possible D match to TRBD2 (5 bases). The V and J ends lost 2 bases and 8 bases respectively, with 7 bases between them. Germline CDR1 reads MNHNS; CDR2 reads SASEGT. This CDR3 has 12 amino acids. Here the CDR3 reads CASSERGYEQFF. The CDR3 DNA sequence: TGTGCCAGCAGTGAACGCGGGTATGAGCAGTTCTTC.

A note on this clone: This same CDR3 is encoded by further DNA sequences in the sample. The chain carries TRBV5-1 and TRBJ2-5; 12 nucleotides agree with TRBD2. The trim removed 0 bases at V and 4 bases at J, leaving 4 bases unmatched. This CDR3 region has 16 residues. Germline V gene sequence: CDR1 SGHRS, CDR2 YFSETQ. CDR3 residues: CASSLGTSGGRETQYF. CDR3 sequence (DNA): TGCGCCAGCAGCTTGGGAACTAGCGGGGGGCGAGAGACCCAGTACTTC. Looking up the rest from reference TRBV5-1 and TRBJ2-5 gives the full variable domain: KAGVTQTPRYLIKTRGQQVTLSCSPISGHRSVSWYQQTPGQGLQFLFEYFSETQRNKGNFPGRFSGRQFSNSRSEMNVSTLELGDSALYLCASSLGTSGGRETQYFGPGTRLLVL.

This sequence joins TRBV11-3 and TRBJ2-1, with TRBD2 identical over 9 bases. The CDR3 has 15 amino acids. V gave up 6 bases and J gave up 8 bases; unmatched junction bases: 11. The V gene's germline CDR1 is SGHNT and CDR2 YENEEA. CDR3 in DNA: TGTGCCAGCAGTCGCGGGGGGGCCATGGTCTATGAGCAGTTCTTC. Translating it yields CASSRGGAMVYEQFF.

The rearrangement uses TRBV5-1 and TRBJ1-2; TRBD1 matches 9 bases. The junction had 7 bases not matched to a gene; V was cut back by 4 bases and J by 6 bases. This CDR3 has 14 residues. Per germline, CDR1 SGHRS and CDR2 YFSETQ. The CDR3 is CASSARTGENGYTF. The CDR3, as DNA: TGCGCCAGCAGCGCCCGGACAGGGGAAAATGGCTACACCTTC.

This clone was counted a few times. The chain recombines TRBV11-3 with TRBJ2-2; TRBD1 is a possible D gene (5 bases). Germline V gene lookup returns CDR1 SGHNT and CDR2 YENEEA. The CDR3 is 15 amino acids. The V and J ends lost 5 bases and 1 base respectively, with 11 bases between them. The CDR3 here is CASSPQGRNTGELFF. The CDR3 DNA reads TGTGCCAGCAGCCCGCAGGGTCGGAACACCGGGGAGCTGTTTTTT.

This rearrangement joins TRBV12-3 or TRBV12-4 to TRBJ1-2; TRBD1 matches 7 bases. This CDR3 comprises 13 residues. The V segment lost 3 bases and the J segment 8 bases; nucleotides outside the gene matches: 6. The CDR3 nucleotides are TGTGCCAGCAGTTTGCGAAGGGGGCTCGGCTACACCTTC. Translated: CASSLRRGLGYTF.

The J gene is TRBJ2-4, the V gene TRBV4-3; TRBD1 matches at 10 bases. The CDR3 has 13 residues. Germline V gene data show CDR1 as LGHNA and CDR2 as YSLEER. The V segment lost 1 base and the J segment 11 bases; nucleotides outside the gene matches: 2. CDR3 coding DNA: TGCGCCAGCAGCCAAGGACAGGGGGCCCTTCAGTACTTC. Translated: CASSQGQGALQYF.

V is TRBV11-2 and J is TRBJ2-7; D may be TRBD1 (5 bases). The CDR3 is 13 amino acids. Germline V lookup: CDR1 SGHAT, CDR2 FQNNGV. With 1 base removed from V and 3 bases from J, the gap between germline ends came to 7 bases. CDR3 in amino acids: CASSLGRGYEQYF. Here the CDR3 DNA reads TGTGCCAGCAGCTTAGGTAGGGGCTACGAGCAGTACTTC.

The chain links TRBV7-9 to TRBJ2-7, with unresolved D. CDR1 is SEHNR and CDR2 is FQNEAQ in the germline V gene (reference sequence). This CDR3 contains 14 residues. Trimming pared 1 base from V and 0 bases from J, leaving 7 bases between. For the CDR3, the DNA is TGTGCCAGCAGCTTAGTGGGCAGCTCCTACGAGCAGTACTTC. It translates to CASSLVGSSYEQYF.